This TCR beta chain comes out of a study of OX40 agonist ivuxolimab in advanced cancers. The ends lost 2 bases at V and 4 bases at J; junction bases unmatched: 5. Per germline, CDR1 MDHEN and CDR2 SYDVKM. The CDR3 spans 15 residues. Assay used: immunoSEQ multiplex PCR; TCRdb lists only in-frame clones, some missing. This repertoire shows more than 25,000 clones, less than 85% found once; its top ten account for around 26%. Blood was sampled at baseline, cycle 4 day 1, and cycle 7 day 1. This clonotype was obtained from an adult with an advanced solid tumor such as melanoma, head and neck, liver or kidney cancer. The source was CD4+ or CD8+ T cells sorted from blood, collected in a trial of the OX40 agonist ivuxolimab. The rearrangement uses TRBV28 and TRBJ1-2, with 9 bases matching TRBD1. CDR3 sequence: CASSLMTGGSYGYTF. CDR3 DNA sequence: TGTGCCAGCAGTTTAATGACAGGGGGGAGCTATGGCTACACCTTC.